This T cell receptor (beta chain) stems from a study of monozygotic twins with inflammatory bowel disease. TCRdb re-called the 5' RACE reads and gives one entry per CDR3 protein, without DNA. Recorded here are some 200,000 distinct CDR3 sequences; the top ten clones represent less than 9%. Germline loops: CDR1 SGHRS, CDR2 YFSETQ. The CDR3 contains 17 residues. Isolation of total RNA was performed on whole blood, with no prior T cell sorting. The chain has TRBV5-1 and TRBJ1-1; TCRdb calls TRBD1, which cannot be checked without DNA. This TCR was recovered from a human donor with ulcerative colitis or Crohn's disease, or a healthy co-twin of an affected twin (not recorded which). The specimen was blood. CDR3 region: CASSRQGIVSWNTEAFF.